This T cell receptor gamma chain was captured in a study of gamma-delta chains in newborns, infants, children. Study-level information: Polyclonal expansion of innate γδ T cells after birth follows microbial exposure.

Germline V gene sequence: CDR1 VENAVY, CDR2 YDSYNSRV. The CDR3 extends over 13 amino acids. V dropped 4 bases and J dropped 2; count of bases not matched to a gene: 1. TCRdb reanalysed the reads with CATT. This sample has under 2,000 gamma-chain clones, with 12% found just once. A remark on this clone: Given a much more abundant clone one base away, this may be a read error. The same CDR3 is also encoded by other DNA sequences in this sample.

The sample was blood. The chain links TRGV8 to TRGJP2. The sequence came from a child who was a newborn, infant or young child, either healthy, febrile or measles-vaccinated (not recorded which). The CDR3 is CATWDSSDWIKTF. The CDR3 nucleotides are TGTGCCACCTGGGACAGTAGTGATTGGATCAAGACGTTT.